This passage covers 5 T cell receptor beta chains from one sample sequenced in a study of control samples from healthy donors and cancer patients. The table came from immunoSEQ multiplex PCR; TCRdb's copy has only in-frame clones and leaves some out. The sample consists of about 21,000 clones, 80% to 90% of them appearing once. Material: PBMCs. These receptors originate from a man between 60 and 75 years old with colorectal cancer.

This chain uses TRBV10-2 with TRBJ2-5; D is possibly TRBD1 or TRBD2 (7 bases each). Germline CDR1 is WSHSY and CDR2 is SAAADI. Deletions cut 6 bases from V and 5 bases from J, with 10 bases between. This CDR3 comprises 12 residues. Written as DNA, the CDR3 is TGCGCCAGCAGCCAGGGGGGGGAGACCCAGTACTTC. It yields the protein CASSQGGETQYF.

V gene TRBV5-4 combines with J gene TRBJ2-5; 9 bases are shared with TRBD1. CDR3 size: 14 residues. J lost 5 bases, V lost 3 bases, and 5 bases had no gene match. Germline V gene data show CDR1 as SGHNT and CDR2 as YYREEE (reference sequence). The CDR3 bases are TGTGCCAGCAGCTCCGGGACAGGGACGGAGACCCAGTACTTC. Its protein is CASSSGTGTETQYF. Drawing the rest from reference TRBV5-4 and TRBJ2-5, the complete variable domain is ETGVTQSPTHLIKTRGQQVTLRCSSQSGHNTVSWYQQALGQGPQFIFQYYREEENGRGNFPPRFSGLQFPNYSSELNVNALELDDSALYLCASSSGTGTETQYFGPGTRLLVL.

The chain combines TRBV5-4 with TRBJ2-2; 8 positions agree with TRBD1. The CDR3 totals 14 residues. Germline V lookup: CDR1 SGHNT, CDR2 YYREEE (reference sequence). J was trimmed by 4 bases and V by 4 bases; bases with no gene match: 3. This chain's CDR3 is CASSRRGLTGELFF. In DNA, the CDR3 is TGTGCCAGCAGCCGCAGGGGGCTCACCGGGGAGCTGTTTTTT.

The V call is TRBV5-1, the J call TRBJ1-2; 10 nucleotides match TRBD1. The V and J ends lost 0 bases and 5 bases, in that order; junction bases with no gene match: 10. Germline CDR1 is SGHRS and CDR2 is YFSETQ. The CDR3 runs to 17 residues. The CDR3 here is CASSLGQGAQIGYGYTF. CDR3 nucleotide sequence: TGCGCCAGCAGCTTGGGACAGGGGGCTCAAATCGGATATGGCTACACCTTC.

The rearrangement joins TRBV29-1 to TRBJ2-1; weak D call: TRBD1 (5 bases). This CDR3 has 13 residues. The germline CDR1 and CDR2 sequences are SQVTM and ANQGSEA. Deletions cut 4 bases from V and 6 bases from J, with 13 bases between. The DNA for the CDR3 is TGCAGCGTTGGGGATCTGGGGCCCAATGAGCAGTTCTTC. Translated: CSVGDLGPNEQFF.